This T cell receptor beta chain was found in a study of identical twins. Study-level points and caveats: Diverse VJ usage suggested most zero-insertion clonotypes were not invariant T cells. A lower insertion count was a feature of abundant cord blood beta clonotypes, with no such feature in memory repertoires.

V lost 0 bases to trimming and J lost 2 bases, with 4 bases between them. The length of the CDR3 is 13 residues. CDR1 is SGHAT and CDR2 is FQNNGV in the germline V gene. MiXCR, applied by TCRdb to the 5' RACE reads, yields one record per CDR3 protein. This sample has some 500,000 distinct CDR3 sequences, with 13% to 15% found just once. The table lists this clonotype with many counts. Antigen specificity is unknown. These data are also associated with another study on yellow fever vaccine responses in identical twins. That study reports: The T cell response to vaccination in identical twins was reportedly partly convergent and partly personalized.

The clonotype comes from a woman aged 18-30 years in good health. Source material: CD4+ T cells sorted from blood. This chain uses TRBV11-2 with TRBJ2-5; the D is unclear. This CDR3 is CASSLDRQETQYF. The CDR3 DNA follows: TGTGCCAGCAGCTTAGACAGACAAGAGACCCAGTACTTC.